Below, 30 T cell receptor beta chains from the same sample are listed, as sequenced in a study of neurological immune-mediated disorders. TCRdb called the 5' RACE reads again in MiXCR, with one record for every CDR3 protein. This table has about 79,000 distinct CDR3 sequences, around 14% appearing once. Material for sequencing was PBMCs. The receptors derive from a woman aged 45-59 years in good health.

The chain uses TRBV5-1 and TRBJ1-6, with unresolved D. The CDR3 loop spans 14 amino acids. CDR1 is SGHRS and CDR2 is YFSETQ in the germline V gene. Trimming cost V 1 base and J 5 bases, with 7 bases left between them. This chain's CDR3 is CASSLWQNNSPLHF. The CDR3 DNA is TGCGCCAGCAGCTTGTGGCAAAATAATTCACCCCTCCACTTT.

In this sample, this clonotype turned up many times. V gene TRBV4-1 combines with J gene TRBJ2-7; a weak D match, TRBD2 (6 bases). The V end was cut by 3 bases, the J end by 0 bases, with 12 bases between. The CDR3 runs to 15 residues. In germline, CDR1 is MGHRA, CDR2 YSYEKL. This CDR3 is CASSQRDGSSYEQYF. CDR3 in DNA: TGCGCCAGCAGCCAGCGGGACGGGAGCTCCTACGAGCAGTACTTC.

This chain uses TRBV12-3 or TRBV12-4 with TRBJ2-4; 8 bases map to TRBD1. This CDR3 is 13 amino acids long. With V trimmed by 6 bases and J by 7 bases, 5 bases remained unmatched. In nucleotides, the CDR3 is TGTGCCAGCAGCGCGCAGGGGGCGAACATTCAGTACTTC. Protein product: CASSAQGANIQYF.

Points on this clonotype: Germline is not matched at one junction end, which may reflect a read error. The chain uses TRBV9 and TRBJ2-3; possible D gene TRBD2, 6 bases. Germline assignment: CDR1 SGDLS and CDR2 YYNGEE. This CDR3 spans 16 amino acids. The CDR3 sequence: CASGGESHSYTDTQYF. The CDR3 coding sequence is TGTGCCAGCGGCGGGGAGTCCCACTCATACACAGATACGCAGTATTTC.

The sample holds many counts of this clonotype. V is TRBV20-1 and J is TRBJ1-2; D is ambiguous. The CDR3 runs to 14 residues. Trimming took off 1 base at V and 12 bases at J, with 21 bases between the two ends. In germline, CDR1 is DFQATT, CDR2 SNEGSKA (reference sequence). The chain's CDR3 is CSARASGRLLPDTF. CDR3 nucleotides: TGCAGTGCTAGAGCCTCCGGTCGGTTACTGCCGGACACCTTC.

This clonotype was picked up many times. V and J are TRBV5-1 and TRBJ2-1; D remains unclear. The CDR3 length is 15 residues. Germline V gene lookup returns CDR1 SGHRS and CDR2 YFSETQ. V was cut by 0 bases and J by 0 bases, with 7 bases left in between. CDR3 residues: CASSLEVPSYNEQFF. CDR3 nucleotides: TGCGCCAGCAGCTTGGAGGTGCCCTCCTACAATGAGCAGTTCTTC.

Many counts were recorded for this clonotype. The chain recombines TRBV18 with TRBJ2-7, with D possibly TRBD1 on 5 matching bases. The CDR3 has 14 amino acids. Germline V CDR1 and CDR2: KGHSH, LQKENI. Trimming cost V 1 base and J 3 bases, with 10 bases left between them. CDR3 region: CASSPRGNVYEQYF. The DNA of the CDR3 is TGTGCCAGCTCACCACGGGGCAACGTCTACGAGCAGTACTTC.

This clonotype showed up many times. The chain uses TRBV7-9 and TRBJ1-1; no definite D call. The CDR3 has 14 residues. Germline values: CDR1 SEHNR, CDR2 FQNEAQ (reference sequence). V gave up 0 bases and J gave up 3 bases, with 8 bases separating them. The CDR3 nucleotides read TGTGCCAGCAGCTTAGCGGAGAGATACACTGAAGCTTTCTTT. Its protein is CASSLAERYTEAFF.

On this clonotype itself: It may be a read error: a sequence one base away is much more abundant. In DNA, the CDR3 is TGTGCCAGCAGTCCAGAGGGAGGGACCTGGGAGCTGTTTTTT. Translation gives CASSPEGGTWELFF. The rearrangement uses TRBV6-4 and TRBJ2-2, with 7 bases fitting TRBD2. V lost 5 bases, J lost 9 bases, and 9 bases stayed unmatched. CDR1 is MRHNA, CDR2 SNTAGT, per germline. The CDR3 totals 14 residues.

Many counts were recorded for this clonotype. The chain carries TRBV3-1 and TRBJ2-1; D not resolved. CDR3 length equals 12 residues. CDR1 and CDR2 (germline): LGHDT, YNNKEL (reference sequence). Between the trimmed V and J ends, which lost 3 bases and 10 bases, there was a span of 10 bases. CDR3: CASSQSRREQFF. The CDR3 region has the DNA TGTGCCAGCAGCCAGTCTCGCCGGGAGCAGTTCTTC.

This clonotype appeared many times. The chain couples TRBV6-5 to TRBJ1-1; D call uncertain. This CDR3 comprises 15 residues. Germline CDR1 and CDR2: MNHEY and SVGAGI. V was cut by 5 bases and J by 4 bases, with 17 bases left in between. CDR3 amino acids: CASSRYGNKGTEAFF. The CDR3 DNA reads as TGTGCCAGCAGTAGGTACGGAAACAAGGGCACTGAAGCTTTCTTT.

This clonotype appeared many times. The chain couples TRBV7-2 to TRBJ2-3; D may be TRBD1 or TRBD2 (6 bases each). Germline values: CDR1 SGHTA, CDR2 FQGNSA. V was clipped by 5 bases and J by 2 bases, with 17 bases between them. This CDR3 region has 16 residues. CDR3 amino acids: CASSLNGGFNTDTQYF. The DNA for the CDR3 is TGTGCCAGCAGCCTAAACGGGGGCTTCAACACAGATACGCAGTATTTT.

This chain links TRBV20-1 with TRBJ2-7, with 10 bases identical to TRBD2. Germline CDR1 and CDR2: DFQATT and SNEGSKA (reference sequence). Unmatched junction bases numbered 15, after V lost 6 bases and J lost 10 bases. The CDR3 contains 14 residues. This CDR3 is CSALNGRAGGGQYF. In nucleotides, the CDR3 is TGCAGTGCCCTGAATGGGCGAGCGGGAGGGGGACAGTACTTC.

The chain couples TRBV5-1 to TRBJ2-4, with 12 bases matching TRBD2. The germline CDR1 and CDR2 sequences are SGHRS and YFSETQ. The CDR3 is 20 amino acids. V trimming: 0 bases; J trimming: 1 base; junction bases outside the gene matches: 11. For the CDR3, the DNA is TGCGCCAGCAGCTTGGTGGTCCTAGCGGGAGGGCCTTTGGCCAAAAACATTCAGTACTTC. Amino acid sequence: CASSLVVLAGGPLAKNIQYF.

In this sample, this clonotype turned up many times. V and J are TRBV15 and TRBJ2-6, with D perhaps matching TRBD1 or TRBD2 (5 bases each). The ends were cut back, 3 bases at V and 2 bases at J, with 8 bases in the middle. This CDR3 is built from 15 residues. From germline, CDR1 is LNHNV and CDR2 YYDKDF (reference sequence). The CDR3 spells CATSSLGAGANVLTF. The CDR3 nucleotides are TGTGCCACCAGCAGCTTGGGGGCTGGGGCCAACGTCCTGACTTTC.

The rearrangement links TRBV29-1 to TRBJ1-1, with 9 bases matching TRBD1. Germline V gene data show CDR1 as SQVTM and CDR2 as ANQGSEA. CDR3 length: 14 residues. Trimming cost V 8 bases and J 4 bases; bases outside gene matches: 11. The CDR3 DNA follows: TGCAGCATGCAACGACAGGGGGGCTGCACTGAAGCTTTCTTT. This translates into CSMQRQGGCTEAFF.

This clonotype was found many times. V and J are TRBV5-1 and TRBJ2-1, with 8 bases that match TRBD2. With 4 bases clipped from V and 2 bases from J, the junction kept 5 bases outside the gene matches. This CDR3 has 15 amino acids. Germline CDR1 and CDR2: SGHRS and YFSETQ. The CDR3 region is CASSLSGDPYNEQFF. The CDR3 coding sequence is TGCGCCAGCAGCCTTAGCGGGGACCCCTACAATGAGCAGTTCTTC.

The sample holds many counts of this clonotype. The rearrangement links TRBV27 to TRBJ1-1; D perhaps matches TRBD1 (6 bases). The CDR3 has 14 amino acids. V was trimmed by 7 bases and J by 1 base, leaving 13 bases between them. CDR1 is MNHEY and CDR2 is SMNVEV in the germline V gene (reference sequence). The CDR3 protein is CASTGGGGNTEAFF. The CDR3 DNA is TGTGCCAGCACGGGGGGCGGGGGGAACACTGAAGCTTTCTTT.

This clonotype was seen ten or more times. This chain links TRBV28 with TRBJ2-5, with 7 nucleotides matching TRBD1. Germline V gene data show CDR1 as MDHEN and CDR2 as SYDVKM. This CDR3 region has 16 residues. Trimming cost V 4 bases and J 5 bases; bases outside gene matches: 13. CDR3 residues: CASSSYRGVFGETQYF. For the CDR3, the DNA is TGTGCCAGCAGTTCGTACAGGGGAGTTTTTGGGGAGACCCAGTACTTC.

As concerns this clonotype: A clone one base away is much larger, so this may be a read error. The chain employs TRBV27 and TRBJ2-5; TRBD2 aligns across 11 bases. The CDR3 contains 14 residues. From germline, CDR1 is MNHEY and CDR2 SMNVEV (reference sequence). As DNA, the CDR3 is TGTGCCAGCAGTTTGGGACTAGCGGAGGAGACCCTGTACTTC. Amino acid sequence: CASSLGLAEETLYF.

J is TRBJ2-5 and V is TRBV5-1; no reliable D call. The ends were cut back, 4 bases at V and 2 bases at J, with 18 bases in the middle. This CDR3 is built from 16 residues. Looked up from germline, CDR1 is SGHRS and CDR2 is YFSETQ. The CDR3 loop is CASSPPGARRQETQYF. For the CDR3, the DNA is TGCGCCAGCAGCCCCCCTGGAGCACGCAGACAAGAGACCCAGTACTTC.

This clonotype has at least ten counts. The chain combines TRBV5-6 with TRBJ1-2, with 7 nucleotides matching TRBD1. CDR3 length equals 15 residues. Trimming removed 0 bases from V and 4 bases from J; junction bases left unmatched: 6. Germline V CDR1 and CDR2: SGHDT, YYEEEE. The CDR3 nucleotides read TGTGCCAGCAGCTTGGGGACAGGATTCGGCTATGGCTACACCTTC. Residues: CASSLGTGFGYGYTF.

This clonotype appeared many times. The gene calls are TRBV12-3 or TRBV12-4 and TRBJ1-2, with no clear D. The CDR3 has 15 residues. The V end lost 6 bases, the J end lost 0 bases, and 14 bases lay between the germline ends. CDR3 in DNA: TGTGCCAGCAGACCAGGACGGGGAGCTAACTATGGCTACACCTTC. It yields the protein CASRPGRGANYGYTF.

The table lists this clonotype with many counts. The genes are TRBV5-1 and TRBJ2-7; D might be TRBD1 (5 bases). Trimming left V 4 bases short and J 0 bases short, with 17 bases between. The CDR3 loop spans 16 amino acids. Germline CDR1 reads SGHRS; CDR2 reads YFSETQ. This CDR3 reads CASSPQARSSSYEQYF. CDR3 DNA: TGCGCCAGCAGCCCACAGGCGCGGTCGAGCTCCTACGAGCAGTACTTC.

This clonotype showed up many times. The V gene is TRBV5-1, the J gene TRBJ2-2; D possibly matches TRBD1 or TRBD2 (6 bases each). The CDR3 loop spans 17 amino acids. V was clipped by 1 base and J by 4 bases, with 17 bases between them. Germline CDR1 and CDR2: SGHRS and YFSETQ. CDR3 sequence: CASSLPEGGGLTGELFF. The CDR3 DNA sequence: TGCGCCAGCAGCTTGCCAGAAGGAGGGGGGCTCACCGGGGAGCTGTTTTTT.

To note about this clonotype: This may be a read error: a much more frequent sequence differs by one nucleotide. The V call is TRBV5-1, the J call TRBJ2-1; D possibly corresponds to TRBD1 (5 bases). This CDR3 has 14 residues. V was clipped by 0 bases and J by 8 bases, with 12 bases between them. Germline values: CDR1 SGHRS, CDR2 YFSETQ. The CDR3 bases are TGCGCCAGCAGCTTGGCCAGGGTTGAGCATGAGCAGTTCTTC. It translates to CASSLARVEHEQFF.

The rearrangement links TRBV3-1 to TRBJ2-2; D may be TRBD2 (5 bases). This CDR3 comprises 14 residues. Germline V gene data show CDR1 as LGHDT and CDR2 as YNNKEL (reference sequence). V lost 6 bases to trimming and J lost 0 bases, with 8 bases between them. The CDR3 coding sequence is TGTGCCAGCAGTCGGAGGCCGAACACCGGGGAGCTGTTTTTT. Protein product: CASSRRPNTGELFF.

This clonotype was detected many times. The V and J genes are TRBV7-8 and TRBJ2-2, with 7 bases lining up with TRBD2. After removal of 2 bases from V and 4 bases from J, the junction contained 4 bases not matched to a gene. Per the germline V gene, CDR1 is SGHVS and CDR2 is FQNEAQ. The CDR3 loop spans 15 amino acids. This CDR3 is CASSLRGVATGELFF. The CDR3 nucleotides are TGTGCCAGCAGCTTACGGGGGGTTGCCACCGGGGAGCTGTTTTTT. The full variable domain, in which reference TRBV7-8 and TRBJ2-2 provide the parts outside the CDR3, is GAGVSQSPRYKVAKRGQDVALRCDPISGHVSLFWYQQALGQGPEFLTYFQNEAQLDKSGLPSDRFFAERPEGSVSTLKIQRTQQEDSAVYLCASSLRGVATGELFFGEGSRLTVL.

This clonotype was picked up many times. V usage is TRBV10-3 and J usage is TRBJ2-5; D could derive from TRBD1 or TRBD2 (5 bases each). The CDR3 covers 12 residues. CDR1 and CDR2 from the germline V gene are ENHRY and SYGVKD. The V gene lost 7 bases and the J gene lost 5 bases, with 11 bases spanning the gap. The CDR3 sequence: CAIMGTTETQYF. The CDR3 DNA sequence: TGTGCCATCATGGGGACGACCGAGACCCAGTACTTC.

This clonotype was observed at least ten times. This chain uses TRBV5-1 with TRBJ2-1, with a tentative D call TRBD2 (6 bases). This CDR3 is built from 14 residues. Trimming left V 7 bases short and J 6 bases short, with 17 bases between. Germline CDR1 and CDR2: SGHRS and YFSETQ. CDR3 protein: CASRGSLLGNEQFF. CDR3 coding DNA: TGCGCCAGCCGGGGGTCCCTCCTCGGCAATGAGCAGTTCTTC.